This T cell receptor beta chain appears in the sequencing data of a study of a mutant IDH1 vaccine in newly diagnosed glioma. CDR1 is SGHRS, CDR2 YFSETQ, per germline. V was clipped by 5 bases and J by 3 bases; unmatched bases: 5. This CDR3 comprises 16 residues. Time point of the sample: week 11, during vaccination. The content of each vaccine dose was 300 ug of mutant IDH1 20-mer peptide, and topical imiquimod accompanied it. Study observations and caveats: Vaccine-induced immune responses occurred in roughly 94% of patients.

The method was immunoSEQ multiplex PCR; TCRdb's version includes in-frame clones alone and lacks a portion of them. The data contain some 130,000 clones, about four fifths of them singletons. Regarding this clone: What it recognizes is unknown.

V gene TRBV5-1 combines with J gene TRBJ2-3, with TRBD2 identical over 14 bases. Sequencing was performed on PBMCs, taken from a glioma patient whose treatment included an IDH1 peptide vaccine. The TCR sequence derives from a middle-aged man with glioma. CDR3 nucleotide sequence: TGCGCCAGCAGGAGACTAGCGGGAGGGAGGACAGATACGCAGTATTTT. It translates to CASRRLAGGRTDTQYF.